This TCR beta chain originates from a study of type 1 and type 2 diabetes patients. A remark on this clonotype: Its antigen is as yet unknown.

Amplification started from genomic DNA. Amplification of the beta chain CDR3 used 30 forward and 13 reverse multiplex primers. One entry per CDR3 protein results from TCRdb running MiXCR on the multiplex PCR reads. The table shows fewer than 350,000 distinct CDR3 sequences, with roughly 50% occurring only once. Trimming took 6 bases from V and 2 from J, leaving 18 bases between them. The CDR3 is made up of 16 amino acids. Donors had no other autoimmune disease or infection in four weeks. Overall study results and limits: Type 2 diabetes repertoires were more diverse than type 1 diabetes repertoires.

This chain links TRBV12-3 or TRBV12-4 with TRBJ2-3; perhaps TRBD2 as D (5 bases). The receptor was isolated from a young man with type 2 diabetes. The sequenced material came from peripheral blood mononuclear cells (PBMCs). The CDR3 region has the DNA TGTGCCAGCAGGGGAGACCAATTCAGCTTCACAGATACGCAGTATTTT. Its protein product is CASRGDQFSFTDTQYF.